This is a list of T cell receptor beta chains from one sample in a study of identifying expanded T cells in peripheral blood. TCRdb's copy holds only in-frame clones and misses some; the assay was immunoSEQ multiplex PCR. The table includes 100,000 to 110,000 clones, over 80% detected once. The sequenced material came from blood. These receptors were taken from a person aged 18-69 years in good health. CDR3s leave out the opening cysteine and the closing phenylalanine or tryptophan.

V | CDR3
TRBV30 | AWSPGTGGDGYT
TRBV4-3 | ASSQEGRGTTDTQY
TRBV6-5 | ASSGVDGYT
TRBV6-5 | ASRAGTGVVELF
TRBV5-4 | ASSLKGSGPQETQY
TRBV7-6 | ASTSGAGGPQELF
TRBV5-1 | ASSDQGLNTEAF
TRBV9 | ASSVDSFGGSNYGYT
TRBV5-5 | ASSLAGGGAGELF
TRBV19 | ASSTPRLAGVSDTQY
TRBV5-1 | ASSSGTGNTIY
TRBV10-3 | AITRGGGSETQY
TRBV5-5 | ASSSLAEDTQY
TRBV5-5 | ASSFQGENTEAF
TRBV5-1 | ASSLGGTGVNTEAF
TRBV5-4 | ASSLESRAAYEQY
TRBV10-1 | ASSRSTDTQY
TRBV4-1 | ASSQDGLTNTEAF
TRBV7-6 | ASSLSVGTVYNEQF
TRBV9 | ASSVEGANTEAF